The 15 T cell receptor beta chains in this list originate from one sample, sequenced in a study of Tregs in tolerant kidney transplant recipients. Produced via immunoSEQ multiplex PCR; TCRdb's table is partial and in-frame only. Of tens of thousands of clones in the sample, 91% were seen once. Material: Tregs from blood. The receptors were sampled from a human donor in good health.

The chain combines TRBV11-1 with TRBJ1-1, with D uncertain. The germline V and J ends were trimmed by 5 bases and 1 base, with 14 bases remaining between them. This CDR3 is built from 15 residues. Germline CDR1 is SGHAT and CDR2 is FQDESV (reference sequence). CDR3 in DNA: TGTGCCAGCAGCGGCCGTCTGGCGAGGAACACTGAAGCTTTCTTT. This encodes CASSGRLARNTEAFF.

The DNA of the CDR3 is TGTGCCAGCAGTGAACGTGGAGGGATACGAAAAAACATTCAGTACTTC. Its translation is CASSERGGIRKNIQYF. This chain uses TRBV2 with TRBJ2-4, with D perhaps TRBD2 (6 bases). This CDR3 is built from 16 residues. V lost 2 bases to trimming and J lost 4 bases, with 15 bases between them. From germline, CDR1 is SNHLY and CDR2 FYNNEI.

V and J are TRBV5-4 and TRBJ2-3, with D possibly TRBD2 on 6 matching bases. Germline lookup yields CDR1 SGHNT and CDR2 YYREEE (reference sequence). Trimming pared 5 bases from V and 2 bases from J, leaving 21 bases between. This CDR3 has 17 residues. The chain's CDR3 is CASRESLGRDNTDTQYF. The CDR3 coding sequence is TGTGCCAGCAGGGAAAGCCTAGGGCGGGATAACACAGATACGCAGTATTTT. The full variable domain, in which reference TRBV5-4 and TRBJ2-3 provide the parts outside the CDR3, is ETGVTQSPTHLIKTRGQQVTLRCSSQSGHNTVSWYQQALGQGPQFIFQYYREEENGRGNFPPRFSGLQFPNYSSELNVNALELDDSALYLCASRESLGRDNTDTQYFGPGTRLTVL.

The sample holds one count of this clone. V and J are TRBV30 and TRBJ1-6; 8 bases match TRBD1. CDR3 length equals 16 residues. V was clipped by 2 bases and J by 7 bases; unmatched bases: 10. Germline V gene lookup returns CDR1 GTSNPN and CDR2 SVGIG (reference sequence). The CDR3 here is CAWSWGWGQVNSPLHF. The CDR3 nucleotides read TGTGCCTGGAGTTGGGGGTGGGGACAGGTCAATTCACCCCTCCACTTT.

The chain joins TRBV27 to TRBJ1-4; no clear D. V lost 4 bases and J 3 bases, leaving 9 bases between the germline ends. The CDR3 length is 14 residues. CDR1 is MNHEY and CDR2 is SMNVEV in the germline V gene (reference sequence). The CDR3 region has the DNA TGTGCCAGCAGTTCCAGACTCCCTAATGAAAAACTGTTTTTT. Its translation is CASSSRLPNEKLFF.

The chain employs TRBV27 and TRBJ2-3; 10 nucleotides match TRBD2. The CDR3 length is 16 residues. Per germline, CDR1 MNHEY and CDR2 SMNVEV (reference sequence). Trimming removed 4 bases from V and 3 bases from J; junction bases left unmatched: 7. The CDR3 here is CASSSLLAGVTDTQYF. CDR3 bases: TGTGCCAGCAGTTCCCTGCTAGCGGGAGTTACAGATACGCAGTATTTT.

This clone came up once. The chain uses TRBV21-1 and TRBJ2-7. TRBV21-1 is annotated as a pseudogene. This CDR3 comprises 10 residues. The CDR3, as DNA: TGTGCCAGCCTCCACTACGAGCAGTACTTC. Translating gives CASLHYEQYF.

The rearrangement uses TRBV7-2 and TRBJ1-1; tentatively, D is TRBD1 (5 bases). The length of the CDR3 is 15 residues. Trimming stripped 0 bases from V and 5 bases from J, with 13 bases between. Germline CDR1 reads SGHTA; CDR2 reads FQGNSA. In DNA, the CDR3 is TGTGCCAGCAGCTTAGCTGGGCAGGGTGGAACTGAAGCTTTCTTT. Translating it yields CASSLAGQGGTEAFF.

This sequence joins TRBV27 and TRBJ1-6; TRBD1 matches at 7 bases. The CDR3 is 15 residues long. The J segment lost 6 bases and the V segment lost 4 bases, leaving 6 bases of the junction unmatched. Germline assignment: CDR1 MNHEY and CDR2 SMNVEV (reference sequence). The CDR3 nucleotides read TGTGCCAGCAGTTCCTCCGGGACAGTTAATTCACCCCTCCACTTT. Translation gives CASSSSGTVNSPLHF.

The table lists this clone with a few counts. The chain has TRBV5-1 and TRBJ1-1; D is possibly TRBD1 (5 bases). CDR1 is SGHRS and CDR2 is YFSETQ in the germline V gene. The CDR3 has 13 residues. The V end was cut by 4 bases, the J end by 2 bases, with 9 bases between. The CDR3 reads CASSPDINTEAFF. Here the CDR3 DNA reads TGCGCCAGCAGCCCGGACATTAACACTGAAGCTTTCTTT. Variable domain in full (rest from reference TRBV5-1 and TRBJ1-1): KAGVTQTPRYLIKTRGQQVTLSCSPISGHRSVSWYQQTPGQGLQFLFEYFSETQRNKGNFPGRFSGRQFSNSRSEMNVSTLELGDSALYLCASSPDINTEAFFGQGTRLTVV.

This clone has a single count. The chain recombines TRBV10-3 with TRBJ2-4; 9 bases fit TRBD1. J gave up 7 bases and V 3 bases, and 7 bases lay outside the gene matches. The CDR3 totals 15 residues. CDR1 is ENHRY and CDR2 is SYGVKD in the germline V gene. The CDR3 region has the DNA TGTGCCATCAGTGAATGGGGACAGGGATCGAACATTCAGTACTTC. Its protein is CAISEWGQGSNIQYF.

The chain recombines TRBV10-3 with TRBJ2-1, with TRBD2 as a possible D gene (6 bases). The CDR3 sequence is 14 residues long. Trimming cost V 10 bases and J 0 bases, with 13 bases left between them. Germline lookup yields CDR1 ENHRY and CDR2 SYGVKD. CDR3 region: CATATGLSYNEQFF. CDR3 bases: TGTGCCACCGCCACGGGACTCTCCTACAATGAGCAGTTCTTC.

CDR3 bases: TGTGCCAGCAGCCAAGCGAGGGACTTGGGTGGTTCACCCCTCCACTTT. Amino acids: CASSQARDLGGSPLHF. The J gene is TRBJ1-6, the V gene TRBV4-2, with a possible D match to TRBD1 (5 bases). Germline CDR1 LGHNA, CDR2 YNFKEQ. This CDR3 spans 16 amino acids. Trimming removed 1 base from V and 9 bases from J, with 16 bases in between.

This clone was seen once. The V gene is TRBV27, the J gene TRBJ1-5; unclear D gene. Trimming pared 7 bases from V and 0 bases from J, leaving 13 bases between. The germline V gene has CDR1 MNHEY and CDR2 SMNVEV (reference sequence). CDR3 length: 15 amino acids. The CDR3 DNA reads as TGTGCCAGCAAGCGACGGTTGGGTAGCAATCAGCCCCAGCATTTT. Protein: CASKRRLGSNQPQHF.

The chain has TRBV5-1 and TRBJ2-7; 7 bases agree with TRBD2. The germline V gene has CDR1 SGHRS and CDR2 YFSETQ. The V segment lost 4 bases and the J segment 6 bases; nucleotides outside the gene matches: 7. The CDR3 contains 13 residues. DNA of the CDR3: TGCGCCAGCAGCCGCGGGGAGGGCCGCGAGCAGTACTTC. It codes for CASSRGEGREQYF.